Below, 25 T cell receptor beta chains from the same sample are listed, as sequenced in a study of OX40 agonist ivuxolimab in advanced cancers. Libraries were prepared by immunoSEQ multiplex PCR; TCRdb keeps only in-frame clonotypes and omits some of them. Counted here are about 91,000 clones, around nine tenths occurring once; the ten biggest clones make up about 0.5%. Source: CD4+ or CD8+ T cells sorted from blood, taken in a trial of the OX40 agonist ivuxolimab. These receptors were taken from an adult with an advanced solid tumor such as melanoma, head and neck, liver or kidney cancer.

This clone came up once. This chain uses TRBV18 with TRBJ1-2, with 9 bases lining up with TRBD1. After removal of 1 base from V and 14 bases from J, the junction contained 5 bases not matched to a gene. The CDR3 runs 12 residues. Per the germline V gene, CDR1 is KGHSH and CDR2 is LQKENI. CDR3 region: CASSPLETGGTF. Written as DNA, the CDR3 is TGTGCCAGCTCACCACTGGAGACAGGGGGAACCTTC.

Written as DNA, the CDR3 is TGTGCCAGCAGGACAGTATATAATTCACCCCTCCACTTT. It is translated as CASRTVYNSPLHF. The rearrangement uses TRBV7-2 and TRBJ1-6, with a possible D match to TRBD1 (5 bases). V was trimmed by 6 bases and J by 4 bases, leaving 7 bases between them. The germline V gene has CDR1 SGHTA and CDR2 FQGNSA. The CDR3 runs 13 residues.

The chain carries TRBV7-2 and TRBJ1-5; unclear D gene. CDR1 and CDR2 (germline): SGHTA, FQGNSA. V dropped 3 bases and J dropped 5 bases, with 5 bases sitting between them. The CDR3 length is 12 residues. The CDR3 coding sequence is TGTGCCAGCAGCTTCCAAGATCAGCCCCAGCATTTT. Amino acids: CASSFQDQPQHF.

The V gene is TRBV7-9, the J gene TRBJ2-3; possible D gene TRBD2, 5 bases. Germline V gives CDR1 SEHNR, CDR2 FQNEAQ (reference sequence). The germline V and J ends were trimmed by 5 bases and 5 bases, with 11 bases remaining between them. The CDR3 sequence is 13 residues long. CDR3 loop: CASSPGVGDTQYF. CDR3 in DNA: TGTGCCAGCAGCCCCGGGGTCGGAGATACGCAGTATTTT.

The rearrangement uses TRBV19 and TRBJ1-1; D is ambiguous. Trimming cost V 9 bases and J 1 base, with 6 bases left between them. Germline assignment: CDR1 LNHDA and CDR2 SQIVND (reference sequence). The CDR3 is made up of 11 amino acids. In DNA, the CDR3 is TGTGCCAGCACAGAGAACACTGAAGCTTTCTTT. It is translated as CASTENTEAFF. The variable domain in full, completed from reference TRBV19 and TRBJ1-1, reads DGGITQSPKYLFRKEGQNVTLSCEQNLNHDAMYWYRQDPGQGLRLIYYSQIVNDFQKGDIAEGYSVSREKKESFPLTVTSAQKNPTAFYLCASTENTEAFFGQGTRLTVV.

In this sample, this clone turned up once. V usage is TRBV29-1 and J usage is TRBJ2-1; D assignment may be TRBD1 or TRBD2 (5 bases each). The germline V and J ends were trimmed by 6 bases and 0 bases, with 18 bases remaining between them. The germline V gene has CDR1 SQVTM and CDR2 ANQGSEA. There are 16 residues in the CDR3. The CDR3 DNA reads TGCAGCGTGGAACGTGGGACCGCGAGCTCCTACAATGAGCAGTTCTTC. Protein: CSVERGTASSYNEQFF.

This chain connects TRBV5-1 to TRBJ2-2; a weak D match, TRBD1 (6 bases). The CDR3 is 15 amino acids. Germline V gene sequence: CDR1 SGHRS, CDR2 YFSETQ. Trimming removed 0 bases at V and 2 bases at J, with 8 bases between. CDR3 sequence: CASSLDRANTGELFF. In DNA form, the CDR3 reads TGCGCCAGCAGCTTGGACAGGGCTAACACCGGGGAGCTGTTTTTT.

The J gene is TRBJ1-1, the V gene TRBV18; unclear D gene. V was trimmed by 3 bases and J by 0 bases, leaving 8 bases between them. In germline, CDR1 is KGHSH, CDR2 LQKENI. The CDR3 extends over 14 amino acids. The CDR3 reads CASSPSLLNTEAFF. In DNA, the CDR3 is TGTGCCAGCTCACCCAGTCTATTGAACACTGAAGCTTTCTTT.

The chain has TRBV11-3 and TRBJ2-1; D is unresolved. The CDR3 totals 14 residues. The germline V gene encodes CDR1 SGHNT and CDR2 YENEEA. V lost 1 base to trimming and J lost 8 bases, with 12 bases between them. The CDR3 nucleotides are TGTGCCAGCAGCTTAGCGGACCCCTGGGATGAGCAGTTCTTC. Translating it yields CASSLADPWDEQFF. Full variable domain (remainder filled in from reference TRBV11-3 and TRBJ2-1): EAGVVQSPRYKIIEKKQPVAFWCNPISGHNTLYWYLQNLGQGPELLIRYENEEAVDDSQLPKDRFSAERLKGVDSTLKIQPAELGDSAVYLCASSLADPWDEQFFGPGTRLTVL.

The CDR3 nucleotides read TGTGCCAGCAGTTACTCAGGCCAGGACTATGGCTACACCTTC. This encodes CASSYSGQDYGYTF. The genes are TRBV6-6 and TRBJ1-2; D is unclear. The germline V gene encodes CDR1 MNHNY and CDR2 SVGAGI (reference sequence). The CDR3 contains 14 residues. Trimming removed 0 bases at V and 3 bases at J, with 8 bases between.

The chain recombines TRBV7-2 with TRBJ1-2, with TRBD1 identical over 8 bases. Per the germline V gene, CDR1 is SGHTA and CDR2 is FQGNSA. The length of the CDR3 is 12 residues. V trimming: 4 bases; J trimming: 7 bases; junction bases outside the gene matches: 2. The CDR3, as DNA: TGTGCCAGCAGCTCCGGACAGGGTGGCTACACCTTC. Translation gives CASSSGQGGYTF.

This clone was observed a few times. The chain links TRBV7-8 to TRBJ2-7, with D possibly TRBD1 on 5 matching bases. CDR1 and CDR2 from the germline V gene are SGHVS and FQNEAQ. The V end was cut by 7 bases, the J end by 4 bases, with 17 bases between. This CDR3 spans 14 amino acids. The CDR3 protein is CASTVNRQTYEQYF. In DNA, the CDR3 is TGTGCCAGCACCGTAAACCGACAGACGTACGAGCAGTACTTC.

Concerning this clone itself: The sample has other DNA sequences that encode this CDR3 too. This chain uses TRBV7-2 with TRBJ2-1, with 10 bases identical to TRBD2. The CDR3 runs to 15 residues. With V trimmed by 1 base and J by 3 bases, 0 bases remained unmatched. The germline V gene encodes CDR1 SGHTA and CDR2 FQGNSA. CDR3: CASSLGTSGYNEQFF. As DNA, the CDR3 is TGTGCCAGCAGCTTAGGGACTAGCGGCTACAATGAGCAGTTCTTC. Filled out from reference TRBV7-2 and TRBJ2-1, the complete variable domain reads GAGVSQSPSNKVTEKGKDVELRCDPISGHTALYWYRQSLGQGLEFLIYFQGNSAPDKSGLPSDRFSAERTGGSVSTLTIQRTQQEDSAVYLCASSLGTSGYNEQFFGPGTRLTVL.

This clone was observed a few times. The chain has TRBV5-4 and TRBJ1-1; D not certain. V was cut by 3 bases and J by 5 bases, with 17 bases left in between. There are 15 residues in the CDR3. Germline V gene sequence: CDR1 SGHNT, CDR2 YYREEE (reference sequence). The CDR3: CASSSPEQLATEAFF. For the CDR3, the DNA is TGTGCCAGCAGCTCCCCAGAACAGTTAGCAACTGAAGCTTTCTTT.

This chain uses TRBV23-1 with TRBJ2-4; D is undetermined. TRBV23-1 is marked as an open reading frame, function uncertain. This CDR3 is 10 amino acids long. Trimming removed 4 bases from V and 13 bases from J, with 8 bases in between. The CDR3 nucleotides are TGCGCCAGCAGTCTGGCAGGCCAGTACTTC. Translation gives CASSLAGQYF.

This clone was counted a few times. Other DNA sequences of this sample code for an identical CDR3. This sequence joins TRBV18 and TRBJ2-3, with D unclear. Looked up from germline, CDR1 is KGHSH and CDR2 is LQKENI. The CDR3 has 15 residues. V was trimmed by 0 bases and J by 2 bases, leaving 9 bases between them. Written as DNA, the CDR3 is TGTGCCAGCTCACCACCCGGAGCCCACACAGATACGCAGTATTTT. It specifies CASSPPGAHTDTQYF. The entire variable domain, with the rest obtained from reference TRBV18 and TRBJ2-3, is as follows: NAGVMQNPRHLVRRRGQEARLRCSPMKGHSHVYWYRQLPEEGLKFMVYLQKENIIDESGMPKERFSAEFPKEGPSILRIQQVVRGDSAAYFCASSPPGAHTDTQYFGPGTRLTVL.

V is TRBV5-1 and J is TRBJ2-3; a possible D gene is TRBD2 (6 bases). Germline loops: CDR1 SGHRS, CDR2 YFSETQ. Trimming stripped 4 bases from V and 3 bases from J, with 12 bases between. The CDR3 covers 14 residues. CDR3 amino acids: CASSPSGGTDTQYF. Here the CDR3 DNA reads TGCGCCAGCAGCCCCTCTGGGGGGACAGATACGCAGTATTTT.

The chain has TRBV9 and TRBJ2-5; 9 nucleotides align to TRBD1. Trimming removed 2 bases from V and 3 bases from J; junction bases left unmatched: 8. CDR1 is SGDLS, CDR2 YYNGEE, per germline. The CDR3 totals 16 residues. CDR3 loop: CASSVGMGTGKETQYF. The CDR3, as DNA: TGTGCCAGCAGCGTGGGCATGGGGACAGGGAAAGAGACCCAGTACTTC.

CDR3 protein: CASSFGQGQRETQYF. The DNA for the CDR3 is TGCGCCAGCAGTTTTGGACAGGGGCAGAGAGAGACCCAGTACTTC. The chain employs TRBV5-1 and TRBJ2-5; 9 positions match TRBD1. V lost 5 bases and J lost 4; bases outside the gene matches: 9. Germline loops: CDR1 SGHRS, CDR2 YFSETQ. This CDR3 has 15 amino acids.

This chain connects TRBV29-1 to TRBJ2-1; 9 bases map to TRBD1. Per germline, CDR1 SQVTM and CDR2 ANQGSEA. V was pared by 3 bases and J by 3 bases, with 9 bases of the junction left unmatched. There are 16 residues in the CDR3. CDR3 sequence reads: CSVEGRTGVRYNEQFF. In DNA, the CDR3 is TGCAGCGTTGAGGGGCGGACAGGGGTTCGCTACAATGAGCAGTTCTTC.

This chain connects TRBV6-5 to TRBJ2-7; tentative D call: TRBD1 (6 bases). The germline V and J ends were trimmed by 5 bases and 0 bases, with 8 bases remaining between them. The CDR3 runs to 13 residues. Germline assignment: CDR1 MNHEY and CDR2 SVGAGI. The CDR3 sequence is CASSKQGSYEQYF. Here the CDR3 DNA reads TGTGCCAGCAGTAAACAGGGCTCCTACGAGCAGTACTTC.

This chain links TRBV12-5 with TRBJ2-1, with no clear D. CDR1 is LGHNT, CDR2 FRNRAP, per germline. Trimming took off 2 bases at V and 7 bases at J, with 9 bases between the two ends. The CDR3 spans 13 residues. CDR3 nucleotides: TGTGCTAGTGGTTTGACGTGGTCGAATGAGCAGTTCTTC. It codes for CASGLTWSNEQFF.

This chain links TRBV5-1 with TRBJ1-2; D gene uncertain. The CDR3 has 13 amino acids. Germline lookup yields CDR1 SGHRS and CDR2 YFSETQ. The V and J ends lost 4 bases and 3 bases respectively, with 10 bases between them. The chain's CDR3 is CASSPSGDYGYTF. As DNA, the CDR3 is TGCGCCAGCAGCCCCTCCGGAGACTATGGCTACACCTTC. The variable domain in full, with the rest retrieved from reference TRBV5-1 and TRBJ1-2, is KAGVTQTPRYLIKTRGQQVTLSCSPISGHRSVSWYQQTPGQGLQFLFEYFSETQRNKGNFPGRFSGRQFSNSRSEMNVSTLELGDSALYLCASSPSGDYGYTFGSGTRLTVV.

J is TRBJ1-1 and V is TRBV9; maybe TRBD1 (5 bases). The CDR3 spans 14 residues. In germline, CDR1 is SGDLS, CDR2 YYNGEE. V was pared by 4 bases and J by 1 base, with 11 bases between. CDR3 sequence reads: CASSPRAGNTEAFF. The CDR3 coding sequence is TGTGCCAGCAGCCCCAGGGCCGGGAACACTGAAGCTTTCTTT. Filled out from reference TRBV9 and TRBJ1-1, the complete variable domain reads DSGVTQTPKHLITATGQRVTLRCSPRSGDLSVYWYQQSLDQGLQFLIQYYNGEERAKGNILERFSAQQFPDLHSELNLSSLELGDSALYFCASSPRAGNTEAFFGQGTRLTVV.

The rearrangement joins TRBV7-2 to TRBJ1-1; D not certain. Germline V CDR1 and CDR2: SGHTA, FQGNSA. V dropped 2 bases and J dropped 10 bases, with 8 bases sitting between them. This CDR3 is 11 amino acids long. CDR3 sequence reads: CASSLIEVAFF. The CDR3 DNA reads TGTGCCAGCAGCTTAATTGAGGTAGCTTTCTTT.